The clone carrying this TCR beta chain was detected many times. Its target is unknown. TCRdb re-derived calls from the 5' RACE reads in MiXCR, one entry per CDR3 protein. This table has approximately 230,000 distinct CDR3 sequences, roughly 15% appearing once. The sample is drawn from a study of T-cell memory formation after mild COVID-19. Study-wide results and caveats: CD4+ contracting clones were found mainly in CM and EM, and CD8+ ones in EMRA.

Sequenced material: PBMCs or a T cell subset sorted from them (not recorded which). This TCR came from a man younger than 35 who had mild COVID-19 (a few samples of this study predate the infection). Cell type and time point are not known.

CDR3 amino acids: CASSRGAVTGELFF. CDR3 coding DNA: TGTGCCAGCTCCCGGGGGGCGGTCACCGGGGAGCTGTTTTTT. The rearrangement links TRBV4-2 to TRBJ2-2; D might be TRBD2 (7 bases). This CDR3 has 14 amino acids. Deletions cut 8 bases from V and 4 bases from J, with 14 bases between. The germline V gene encodes CDR1 LGHNA and CDR2 YNFKEQ.